The 18 T cell receptor beta chains below come from one sample, sequenced in a study of cytomegalovirus exposure and HLA in healthy donors. The PCR had 60 Vbeta and 13 Jbeta primers. Clones were read by immunoSEQ multiplex PCR, and TCRdb kept only the in-frame ones, dropping some. This sample has fewer than 200,000 clones, with roughly 78% found just once. The sequenced sample consisted of PBMCs. Receptors originate from a man aged 40-55 years in good health and CMV-seropositive.

The chain uses TRBV7-2 and TRBJ2-5; D may be TRBD2 (5 bases). The germline CDR1 and CDR2 sequences are SGHTA and FQGNSA. There are 14 residues in the CDR3. Trimming cost V 3 bases and J 4 bases, with 12 bases left between them. CDR3 loop: CASSFWSEGETQYF. The CDR3, as DNA: TGTGCCAGCAGCTTTTGGTCAGAGGGAGAGACCCAGTACTTC.

The chain employs TRBV7-8 and TRBJ2-2; D perhaps matches TRBD1 (6 bases). V shed 4 bases and J shed 7 bases, with 13 bases lying between them. This CDR3 comprises 14 residues. Germline V gene lookup returns CDR1 SGHVS and CDR2 FQNEAQ. CDR3 DNA sequence: TGTGCCAGCAGCTCCAGGGGATACGTCGGGGAGCTGTTTTTT. Translated: CASSSRGYVGELFF.

The gene calls are TRBV5-1 and TRBJ1-1; 7 nucleotides align to TRBD1. CDR3 length: 15 residues. V was pared by 1 base and J by 0 bases, with 3 bases of the junction left unmatched. CDR1 is SGHRS and CDR2 is YFSETQ in the germline V gene. The CDR3 here is CASSLQGQLNTEAFF. In nucleotides, the CDR3 is TGCGCCAGCAGCTTGCAGGGACAGTTGAACACTGAAGCTTTCTTT.

The genes are TRBV5-4 and TRBJ2-7, with TRBD1 identical over 8 bases. V was clipped by 5 bases and J by 1 base; unmatched bases: 8. Germline lookup yields CDR1 SGHNT and CDR2 YYREEE (reference sequence). The CDR3 is 15 residues long. The CDR3: CASSRPGQESYEQYF. The CDR3 DNA reads as TGTGCCAGCAGTCGTCCGGGACAGGAATCCTACGAGCAGTACTTC.

The chain uses TRBV5-6 and TRBJ2-1, with 9 bases identical to TRBD1. J was trimmed by 4 bases and V by 4 bases; bases with no gene match: 3. The CDR3 runs to 14 residues. Germline lookup yields CDR1 SGHDT and CDR2 YYEEEE. The chain's CDR3 is CASSADRGYNEQFF. The CDR3 region has the DNA TGTGCCAGCAGCGCGGACAGGGGATACAATGAGCAGTTCTTC.

The rearrangement links TRBV5-1 to TRBJ1-2, with D unresolved. The CDR3 runs to 13 residues. Germline V gene sequence: CDR1 SGHRS, CDR2 YFSETQ. Trimming took off 0 bases at V and 7 bases at J, with 10 bases between the two ends. CDR3 nucleotide sequence: TGCGCCAGCAGCTTGGACGGGTTGGGTGGCTACACCTTC. Protein: CASSLDGLGGYTF.

The CDR3 loop is CAWSDLRDNPNEQFF. The CDR3 DNA sequence: TGTGCCTGGAGCGACCTCCGGGACAATCCCAATGAGCAGTTCTTC. This chain links TRBV30 with TRBJ2-1, with a tentative D call TRBD1 (6 bases). V gave up 3 bases and J gave up 6 bases, with 18 bases separating them. The CDR3 has 15 amino acids. The germline CDR1 and CDR2 sequences are GTSNPN and SVGIG (reference sequence).

The rearrangement links TRBV7-2 to TRBJ2-7, with TRBD1 matching over 9 bases. This CDR3 region has 14 residues. V trimming: 5 bases; J trimming: 4 bases; junction bases outside the gene matches: 6. Germline V gene data show CDR1 as SGHTA and CDR2 as FQGNSA. CDR3 nucleotides: TGTGCCAGCAGCCCCGGGACAGGGCCGTACGAGCAGTACTTC. This codes for CASSPGTGPYEQYF.

V usage is TRBV7-2 and J usage is TRBJ1-1; TRBD1 aligns across 8 bases. J lost 3 bases, V lost 5 bases, and 8 bases had no gene match. In germline, CDR1 is SGHTA, CDR2 FQGNSA. This CDR3 spans 15 amino acids. The CDR3 nucleotides read TGTGCCAGCAGCCCCGGGACAGGTCGGGACACTGAAGCTTTCTTT. Protein product: CASSPGTGRDTEAFF.

The chain couples TRBV25-1 to TRBJ1-6; perhaps TRBD1 as D (5 bases). The V gene's germline CDR1 is MGHDK and CDR2 SYGVNS. The V end was cut by 6 bases, the J end by 7 bases, with 7 bases between. This CDR3 spans 12 amino acids. Here the CDR3 DNA reads TGTGCCAGCAGCGCAGGGAATTCACCCCTCCACTTT. Translated, it gives CASSAGNSPLHF.

The chain joins TRBV7-2 to TRBJ1-1; 7 bases are shared with TRBD1. This CDR3 is built from 13 residues. J gave up 1 base and V 5 bases, and 1 base lay outside the gene matches. Germline CDR1 reads SGHTA; CDR2 reads FQGNSA. DNA for the CDR3: TGTGCCAGCAGCCGACAGGGGAACACTGAAGCTTTCTTT. This sequence encodes CASSRQGNTEAFF.

CDR3 sequence (DNA): TGTGCCAGCAGCTTAGGCGGGGGGGGCAATAATTCACCCCTCCACTTT. Protein product: CASSLGGGGNNSPLHF. The V call is TRBV7-9, the J call TRBJ1-6; weak D call: TRBD1 (6 bases). The CDR3 totals 16 residues. Germline-derived CDR1 and CDR2 are SEHNR and FQNEAQ (reference sequence). Trimming stripped 1 base from V and 5 bases from J, with 12 bases between.

The chain uses TRBV5-6 and TRBJ2-5; D is uncertain. The DNA end is a closer match to TRBJ2-7, so the J assignment may be wrong. Germline assignment: CDR1 SGHDT and CDR2 YYEEEE. The CDR3 spans 14 residues. CDR3: CASSLVPSSYEQYF. CDR3 DNA sequence: TGTGCCAGCAGCTTGGTCCCTAGCTCCTACGAGCAGTACTTC.

The CDR3 region is CASGRANTEAFF. For the CDR3, the DNA is TGTGCTAGTGGCAGGGCTAACACTGAAGCTTTCTTT. The chain joins TRBV12-5 to TRBJ1-1; D is possibly TRBD1 (5 bases). The CDR3 runs 12 residues. V was shortened by 6 bases and J by 2 bases, with 7 bases between the two germline ends. Germline CDR1 is LGHNT and CDR2 is FRNRAP.

The rearrangement links TRBV6-6 to TRBJ1-3; no clear D. The germline V gene has CDR1 MNHNY and CDR2 SVGAGI (reference sequence). The V and J ends lost 2 bases and 1 base respectively, with 12 bases between them. This CDR3 has 16 residues. Written as DNA, the CDR3 is TGTGCCAGCAGTTACGCCCCAGGCGATTCTGGAAACACCATATATTTT. Protein: CASSYAPGDSGNTIYF.

The V gene is TRBV9, the J gene TRBJ2-2; 8 bases line up with TRBD1. Germline lookup yields CDR1 SGDLS and CDR2 YYNGEE. V dropped 4 bases and J dropped 0; count of bases not matched to a gene: 5. The CDR3 spans 16 residues. CDR3: CASSPWTGTNTGELFF. In nucleotides, the CDR3 is TGTGCCAGCAGCCCTTGGACAGGGACGAACACCGGGGAGCTGTTTTTT.

The chain has TRBV6-6 and TRBJ2-3; D gene unclear. Germline CDR1 reads MNHNY; CDR2 reads SVGAGI (reference sequence). V was clipped by 6 bases and J by 1 base, with 11 bases between them. The CDR3 is 14 amino acids. The CDR3 loop is CASRLLSRTDTQYF. CDR3 nucleotides: TGTGCCAGCAGGCTTCTATCCCGCACAGATACGCAGTATTTT.

The CDR3 bases are TGTGCCAGCAGCCGGCCGAGGGAGGGGGGAAAGGGGGAGACCCAGTACTTC. It codes for CASSRPREGGKGETQYF. V usage is TRBV5-4 and J usage is TRBJ2-5; TRBD2 is a possible D gene (7 bases). CDR1 and CDR2 from the germline V gene are SGHNT and YYREEE (reference sequence). CDR3 size: 17 residues. V lost 4 bases, J lost 5 bases, and 24 bases lay in between.